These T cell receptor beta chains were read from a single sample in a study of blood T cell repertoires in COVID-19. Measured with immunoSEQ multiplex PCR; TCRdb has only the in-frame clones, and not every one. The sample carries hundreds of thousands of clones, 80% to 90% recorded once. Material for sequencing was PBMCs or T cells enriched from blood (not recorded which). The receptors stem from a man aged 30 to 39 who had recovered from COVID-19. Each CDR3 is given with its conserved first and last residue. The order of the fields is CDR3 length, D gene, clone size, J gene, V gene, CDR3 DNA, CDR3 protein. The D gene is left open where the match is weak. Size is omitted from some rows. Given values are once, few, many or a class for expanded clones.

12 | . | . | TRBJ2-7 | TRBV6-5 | TGTGCCAGCAGTTCAGATTCTTACGAGCAGTACTTC | CASSSDSYEQYF
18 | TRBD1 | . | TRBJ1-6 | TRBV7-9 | TGTGCCAGCAGGAGGACAGGGGTGACGAGCTCCTATAATTCACCCCTCCACTTT | CASRRTGVTSSYNSPLHF
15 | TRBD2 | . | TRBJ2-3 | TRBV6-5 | TGTGCCAGCAGTTACAAGCGGGGGGGCACAGATACGCAGTATTTT | CASSYKRGGTDTQYF
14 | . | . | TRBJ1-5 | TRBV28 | TGTGCCAGCAGTTCCACGACAGGATCGCAGCCCCAGCATTTT | CASSSTTGSQPQHF
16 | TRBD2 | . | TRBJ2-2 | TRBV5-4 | TGTGCCAGCAGCTTGGGTGTAGCGGGGGCCACCGGGGAGCTGTTTTTT | CASSLGVAGATGELFF
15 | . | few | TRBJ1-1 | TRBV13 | TGTGCCAGCATCCCTAGGGGGGGAGGAGGCACTGAAGCTTTCTTT | CASIPRGGGGTEAFF
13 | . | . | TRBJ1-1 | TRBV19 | TGTGCCAGTAGTATCGACAAGAACACTGAAGCTTTCTTT | CASSIDKNTEAFF
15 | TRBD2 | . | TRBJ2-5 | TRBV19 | TGTGCCAGTAGTACCCCAGCGGGGGGCCTGGAGACCCAGTACTTC | CASSTPAGGLETQYF
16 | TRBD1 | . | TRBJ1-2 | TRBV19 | TGTGCCAGTACCACAGCCGGGACAGGGAAAGGGTATGGCTACACCTTC | CASTTAGTGKGYGYTF
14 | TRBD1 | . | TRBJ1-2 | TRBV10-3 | TGTGCCATCAGTGACTCGGTACAGGGGTCTGGCTACACCTTC | CAISDSVQGSGYTF
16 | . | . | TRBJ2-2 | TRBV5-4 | TGTGCCAGCAGCCCTGAACAGGATCCCCACTCCGGGGAGCTGTTTTTT | CASSPEQDPHSGELFF
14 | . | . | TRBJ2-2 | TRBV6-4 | TGTGCCAGCAGTGAAAGGGCCGGGGCCGGGGAGCTGTTTTTT | CASSERAGAGELFF
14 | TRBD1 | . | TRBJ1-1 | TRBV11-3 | TGTGCCAGCAGCGAGAGACAGGGTGCCACTGAAGCTTTCTTT | CASSERQGATEAFF
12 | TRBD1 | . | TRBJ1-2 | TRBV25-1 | TGTGCCAGCAGTAACCAGGGGGATGGCTACACCTTC | CASSNQGDGYTF
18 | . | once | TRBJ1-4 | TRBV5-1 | TGCGCCAGCAGCTTTCTTAAGGTAACAGTTAACCGAGATGAAAAACTGTTTTTT | CASSFLKVTVNRDEKLFF
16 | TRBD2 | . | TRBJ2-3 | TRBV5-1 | TGCGCCAGCAGCTTTCTAGCGGGGGCGAGCACAGATACGCAGTATTTT | CASSFLAGASTDTQYF
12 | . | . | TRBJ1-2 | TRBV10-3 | TGTGCCATCAGTGAGTCCGCGTATGGCTACACCTTC | CAISESAYGYTF
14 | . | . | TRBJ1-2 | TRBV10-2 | TGCGCCAGCAGTCGGGAGCCTGGCGGATATGGCTACACCTTC | CASSREPGGYGYTF
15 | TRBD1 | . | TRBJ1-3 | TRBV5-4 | TGTGCCAGCAGCCCAGGGGGCGGTGAGGGAAACACCATATATTTT | CASSPGGGEGNTIYF
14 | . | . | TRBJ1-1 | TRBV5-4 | TGTGCCAGCAGCGCCGAGACGGGGATCACTGAAGCTTTCTTT | CASSAETGITEAFF
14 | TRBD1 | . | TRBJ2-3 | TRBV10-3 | TGTGCCATCATGGTCCAGACAGGGCCAGATACGCAGTATTTT | CAIMVQTGPDTQYF
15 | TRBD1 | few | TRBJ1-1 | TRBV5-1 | TGCGCCAGCAGCTTCACAAACAGGGGGAACACTGAAGCTTTCTTT | CASSFTNRGNTEAFF
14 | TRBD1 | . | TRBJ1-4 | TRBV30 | TGTGCCTGGAGTGCAGGGGGCTCTTCTGAAAAACTGTTTTTT | CAWSAGGSSEKLFF
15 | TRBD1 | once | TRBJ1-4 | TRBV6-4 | TGTGCCAGCAGTGACGGTGACAGGGGCAATGAAAAACTGTTTTTT | CASSDGDRGNEKLFF
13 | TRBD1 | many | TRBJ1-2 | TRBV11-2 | TGTGCCAGCAGCTTAGAGCCAGGGGGAGGCTACACCTTC | CASSLEPGGGYTF
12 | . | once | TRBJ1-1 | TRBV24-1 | TGTGCCACCAGTGATTTGGGAGGTGGAGCTTTCTTT | CATSDLGGGAFF
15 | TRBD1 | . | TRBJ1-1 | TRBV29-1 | TGCAGCGTTGTGCGGACAGGGAATTTGAACACTGAAGCTTTCTTT | CSVVRTGNLNTEAFF
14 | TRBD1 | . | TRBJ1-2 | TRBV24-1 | TGTGCCACCAGTGGTGGGACAGGGGAAAGTGGCTACACCTTC | CATSGGTGESGYTF
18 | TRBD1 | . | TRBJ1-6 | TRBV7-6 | TGTGCCAGCAGCTTAGGAATCCGGGACAGGTCCAATAATTCACCCCTCCACTTT | CASSLGIRDRSNNSPLHF